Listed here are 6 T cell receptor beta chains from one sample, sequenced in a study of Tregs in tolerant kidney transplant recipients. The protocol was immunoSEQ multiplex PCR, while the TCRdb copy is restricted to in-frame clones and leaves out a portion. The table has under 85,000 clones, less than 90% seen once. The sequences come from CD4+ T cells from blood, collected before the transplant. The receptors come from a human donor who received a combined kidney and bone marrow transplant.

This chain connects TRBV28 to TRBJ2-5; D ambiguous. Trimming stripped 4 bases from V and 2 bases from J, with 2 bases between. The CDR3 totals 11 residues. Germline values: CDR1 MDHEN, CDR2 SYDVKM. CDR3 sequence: CASSSQETQYF. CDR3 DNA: TGTGCCAGCAGTTCTCAAGAGACCCAGTACTTC. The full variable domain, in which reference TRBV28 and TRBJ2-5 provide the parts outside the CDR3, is DVKVTQSSRYLVKRTGEKVFLECVQDMDHENMFWYRQDPGLGLRLIYFSYDVKMKEKGDIPEGYSVSREKKERFSLILESASTNQTSMYLCASSSQETQYFGPGTRLLVL.

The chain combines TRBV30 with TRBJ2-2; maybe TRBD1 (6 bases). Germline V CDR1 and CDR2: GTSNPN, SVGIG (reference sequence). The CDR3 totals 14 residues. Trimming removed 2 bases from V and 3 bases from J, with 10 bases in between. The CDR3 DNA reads TGTGCCTGGAGTCCCGGGACATACACCGGGGAGCTGTTTTTT. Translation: CAWSPGTYTGELFF.

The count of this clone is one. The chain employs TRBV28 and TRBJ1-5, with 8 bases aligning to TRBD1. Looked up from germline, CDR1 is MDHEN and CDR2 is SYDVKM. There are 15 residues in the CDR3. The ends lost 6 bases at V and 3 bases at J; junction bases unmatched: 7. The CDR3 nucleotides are TGTGCCAGCAGCCTCCGGGACAGGTACAATCAGCCCCAGCATTTT. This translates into CASSLRDRYNQPQHF.

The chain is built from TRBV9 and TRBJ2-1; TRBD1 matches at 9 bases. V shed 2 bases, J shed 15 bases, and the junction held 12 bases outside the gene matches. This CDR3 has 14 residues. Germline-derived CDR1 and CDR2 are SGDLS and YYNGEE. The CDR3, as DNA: TGTGCCAGCAGCGTGGGACAGGGACTAAGGTCCCCGTTCTTC. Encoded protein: CASSVGQGLRSPFF.

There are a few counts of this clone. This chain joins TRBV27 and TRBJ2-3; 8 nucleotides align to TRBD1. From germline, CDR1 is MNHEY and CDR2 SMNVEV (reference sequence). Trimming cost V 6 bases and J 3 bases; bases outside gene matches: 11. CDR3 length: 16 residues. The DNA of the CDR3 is TGTGCCAGCAGAATATCAGACAGGGGTATGACAGATACGCAGTATTTT. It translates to CASRISDRGMTDTQYF.

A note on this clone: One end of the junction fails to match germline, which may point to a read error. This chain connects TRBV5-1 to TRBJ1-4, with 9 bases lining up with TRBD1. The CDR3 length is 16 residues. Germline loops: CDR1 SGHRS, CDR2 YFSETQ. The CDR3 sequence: CVSSPGQGSTNEKLFF. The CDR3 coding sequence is TGCGTCAGCAGCCCGGGACAGGGCTCAACTAATGAAAAACTGTTTTTT.